One sample yielded the 15 T cell receptor beta chains listed below, sequenced in a study of T cell responses to AZD1222 COVID-19 vaccine (dated by TCRdb to the early 2020s). What the time point label conveys for this sample: baseline before first vaccination. The library was built by means of the immunoSEQ multiplex PCR assay. As stored in TCRdb, this immuneACCESS dataset retains in-frame rearrangements with V and J assigned. A fraction of the clones does not appear; measured against another copy, unresolved V genes explain less than half of the discrepancy, and the remainder lacks a known reason. The sample has 150,000 to 180,000 clones on record, approximately 90% of them singletons. The biggest ten clones account for 1.8% of the sample. The input for sequencing was peripheral blood, taken on day 0 of AZD1222 vaccination. The receptors originated from an adult in good health.

This clone has a handful of counts. One junction end disagrees with the germline gene, perhaps due to a read error. In nucleotides, the CDR3 is TGTGCCAGCAGCTTAGGCGTATTCTCCGACGAGCAGTACTTC. Translating gives CASSLGVFSDEQYF. The chain joins TRBV7-6 to TRBJ2-7; unclear D gene. Germline CDR1 and CDR2: SGHVS and FNYEAQ. The CDR3 loop spans 14 amino acids.

The genes are TRBV7-9 and TRBJ1-2, with a possible D match to TRBD1 (5 bases). The V gene lost 2 bases and the J gene lost 6 bases, with 16 bases spanning the gap. The germline gives CDR1 SEHNR, CDR2 FQNEAQ (reference sequence). CDR3 length equals 15 residues. The CDR3 loop reads CASSLLQAGEDGYTF. CDR3 nucleotide sequence: TGTGCCAGCAGCTTATTACAGGCCGGAGAGGATGGCTACACCTTC.

This chain uses TRBV6-5 with TRBJ1-2; 7 bases line up with TRBD1. Trimming took 2 bases from V and 2 from J; bases not matched to a gene: 5. This CDR3 region has 15 residues. CDR1 is MNHEY, CDR2 SVGAGI, per germline. Here the CDR3 DNA reads TGTGCCAGCAGTTACGTTTTAGGGGGCAACTATGGCTACACCTTC. Its translation: CASSYVLGGNYGYTF.

The chain joins TRBV3-1 (or the pseudogene TRBV3-2) to TRBJ2-5; tentatively, D is TRBD2 (5 bases). The CDR3 totals 13 residues. Trimming took 1 base from V and 3 from J, leaving 6 bases between them. Germline V gives CDR1 LGHDT, CDR2 YNNKEL (reference sequence). CDR3 coding DNA: TGTGCCAGCAGCCAAGCCGGGAAAGAGACCCAGTACTTC. Encoded protein: CASSQAGKETQYF.

The J gene is TRBJ2-3, the V gene TRBV29-1; TRBD2 matches at 7 bases. After removal of 6 bases from V and 4 bases from J, the junction contained 13 bases not matched to a gene. CDR3 length equals 15 residues. CDR1 is SQVTM, CDR2 ANQGSEA, per germline. The CDR3 DNA sequence: TGCAGCGTGAGGGGTACGCGGGAGACCCCAGATACGCAGTATTTT. Translation: CSVRGTRETPDTQYF.

DNA of the CDR3: TGTGCCAGCAGCTTTCAGGCCTATGGCTACACCTTC. Amino acid sequence: CASSFQAYGYTF. The rearrangement uses TRBV11-2 and TRBJ1-2; D is unclear. Germline-derived CDR1 and CDR2 are SGHAT and FQNNGV. CDR3 length: 12 amino acids. Trimming removed 3 bases at V and 4 bases at J, with 6 bases between.

Worth noting for this clone: A far larger clone is a single base away, which makes a read error likely. This chain links TRBV3-1 (or the pseudogene TRBV3-2) with TRBJ2-7; D is perhaps TRBD1 (6 bases). The length of the CDR3 is 12 residues. V lost 3 bases, J lost 3 bases, and 6 bases lay in between. Per germline, CDR1 LGHDT and CDR2 YNNKEL (reference sequence). CDR3 residues: CASSQDSYEQYF. As DNA, the CDR3 is TGTGCCAGCAGCCAGGACAGCTACGAGCAGTACTTC.

The genes are TRBV5-1 and TRBJ1-3, with 12 bases that match TRBD1. The V gene's germline CDR1 is SGHRS and CDR2 YFSETQ. The CDR3 has 16 residues. V lost 3 bases to trimming and J lost 8 bases; unmatched junction nucleotides: 9. The DNA for the CDR3 is TGCGCCAGCAGCTACAGGGACAGGGGGCTCTGGGACACCATATATTTT. Translating it yields CASSYRDRGLWDTIYF.

CDR3 region: CASSYTQGNTGELFF. The CDR3 nucleotides are TGTGCCAGCAGTTACACCCAGGGGAACACCGGGGAGCTGTTTTTT. V usage is TRBV6-5 and J usage is TRBJ2-2; D perhaps matches TRBD1 (5 bases). CDR3 length: 15 amino acids. The germline V gene has CDR1 MNHEY and CDR2 SVGAGI. Trimming took 2 bases from V and 1 from J, leaving 8 bases between them.

The V gene is TRBV7-9, the J gene TRBJ1-1; D unclear. This CDR3 is built from 13 residues. Trimming removed 7 bases from V and 4 bases from J, with 13 bases in between. Germline CDR1 and CDR2: SEHNR and FQNEAQ (reference sequence). The CDR3 nucleotides are TGTGCCAGCAAATGGATATCCGCCACTGAAGCTTTCTTT. Encoded protein: CASKWISATEAFF.

This chain uses TRBV4-2 with TRBJ1-1; D remains ambiguous. Germline V lookup: CDR1 LGHNA, CDR2 YNFKEQ. With 1 base removed from V and 1 base from J, the gap between germline ends came to 4 bases. The CDR3 consists of 13 residues. For the CDR3, the DNA is TGTGCCAGCAGCCAAGGGGCGAACACTGAAGCTTTCTTT. Encoded protein: CASSQGANTEAFF.

In this sample, this clone turned up once. The rearrangement joins TRBV5-1 to TRBJ2-1; D is possibly TRBD2 (6 bases). Trimming took off 3 bases at V and 6 bases at J, with 13 bases between the two ends. In germline, CDR1 is SGHRS, CDR2 YFSETQ. The CDR3 consists of 14 residues. The CDR3 DNA reads TGCGCCAGCAGCTCCTCCGGGAGCCCCAATGAGCAGTTCTTC. Its protein is CASSSSGSPNEQFF.

V and J are TRBV28 and TRBJ1-4; D not certain. CDR1 and CDR2 (germline): MDHEN, SYDVKM. The CDR3 has 13 amino acids. Trimming removed 6 bases at V and 7 bases at J, with 12 bases between. CDR3 sequence reads: CASSRYGGEKLFF. The CDR3 nucleotides read TGTGCCAGCAGCCGATACGGCGGTGAAAAACTGTTTTTT.

The chain joins TRBV7-3 to TRBJ2-1; 8 positions agree with TRBD1. V was clipped by 6 bases and J by 0 bases; unmatched bases: 4. The CDR3 consists of 15 residues. The germline V gene has CDR1 SGHTA and CDR2 FQGTGA. The CDR3 loop reads CASSFGTGSYNEQFF. CDR3 bases: TGTGCCAGCAGTTTTGGGACAGGCTCCTACAATGAGCAGTTCTTC.

The V call is TRBV6-2 or TRBV6-3, the J call TRBJ1-1; 9 bases match TRBD1. V was clipped by 4 bases and J by 3 bases; unmatched bases: 9. The CDR3 contains 16 residues. CDR1 and CDR2 (germline): MNHEY, SVGEGT. The CDR3 loop is CASSSSDRGWDTEAFF. Written as DNA, the CDR3 is TGTGCCAGCAGTTCCTCGGACAGGGGATGGGACACTGAAGCTTTCTTT.